Listed here is a single T cell receptor beta chain. Its antigen is undetermined. The source of the sample is a study of neoadjuvant anti-PD-1 for oral cavity cancer. In the study overall: Before surgery, most patients got three to four biweekly 3 mg/kg nivolumab doses. Around day 43, patients without progression received a fourth nivolumab dose before surgery. Study-level points and caveats: Higher pretreatment Treg/Th17 ratios tracked higher pretreatment blood clonality.

These newly diagnosed stage II-IVA oral cavity squamous cell carcinoma patients had no prior systemic or radiation treatment. Libraries were prepared by immunoSEQ multiplex PCR; TCRdb keeps only in-frame clonotypes and omits some of them. Of about 72,000 clones in the sample, over 70% were seen once. Trimming took off 4 bases at V and 1 base at J, with 13 bases between the two ends. The CDR3 length is 15 residues. Germline V CDR1 and CDR2: SGHRS, YFSETQ. The sequence derives from a person aged 40 to 85 with oral cavity squamous cell carcinoma. V gene TRBV5-1 combines with J gene TRBJ2-3; maybe TRBD1 (6 bases). Sequencing was performed on PBMCs, taken before nivolumab (anti-PD-1) treatment. The CDR3 spells CASSGGQSGTDTQYF. CDR3 sequence (DNA): TGCGCCAGCAGCGGCGGACAGTCGGGCACAGATACGCAGTATTTT.